This T cell receptor beta chain was sequenced for a study of cytomegalovirus exposure and HLA in healthy donors. The study ran its PCR with 60 Vbeta and 13 Jbeta primers. Method: immunoSEQ multiplex PCR; TCRdb's copy keeps in-frame clones and lacks some. The sample holds roughly 160,000 clones; approximately 84% are singletons and the top ten take about 2.5%. J gave up 1 base and V 6 bases, and 14 bases lay outside the gene matches. CDR1 is SNHLY, CDR2 FYNNEI, per germline. CDR3 length: 17 amino acids. The chain carries TRBV2 and TRBJ2-5, with 7 bases aligning to TRBD1. The sequenced sample was PBMCs. The source is a man aged 25 to 40 in good health and CMV-seropositive. DNA for the CDR3: TGTGCCAGCAGAGACCCAACACGGGACAGCATCCAAGAGACCCAGTACTTC. Amino acid sequence: CASRDPTRDSIQETQYF.